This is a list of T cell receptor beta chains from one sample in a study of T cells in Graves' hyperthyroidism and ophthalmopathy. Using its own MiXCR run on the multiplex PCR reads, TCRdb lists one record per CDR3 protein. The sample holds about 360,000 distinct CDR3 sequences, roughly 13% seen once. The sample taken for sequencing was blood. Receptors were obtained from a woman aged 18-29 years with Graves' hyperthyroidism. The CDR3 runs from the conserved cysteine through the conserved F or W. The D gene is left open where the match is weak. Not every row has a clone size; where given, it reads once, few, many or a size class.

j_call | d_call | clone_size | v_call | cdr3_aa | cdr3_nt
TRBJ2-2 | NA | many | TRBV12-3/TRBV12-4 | CASSLYRGWTGELFF | TGTGCCAGCAGTTTATATCGGGGGTGGACCGGGGAGCTGTTTTTT
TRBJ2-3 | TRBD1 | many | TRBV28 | CASSTGVADTQYF | TGTGCCAGCAGTACAGGGGTCGCAGATACGCAGTATTTT
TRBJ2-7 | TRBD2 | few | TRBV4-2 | CASSQDLAGVGYEQYF | TGTGCCAGCAGCCAAGATCTGGCGGGAGTGGGTTACGAGCAGTACTTC
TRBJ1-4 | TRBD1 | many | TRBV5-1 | CASSRTGDPATNEKLFF | TGCGCCAGCAGTAGGACAGGGGATCCTGCAACTAATGAAAAACTGTTTTTT
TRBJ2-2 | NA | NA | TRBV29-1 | CSVEVFQGGAGELFF | TGCAGCGTTGAAGTTTTTCAGGGCGGGGCCGGGGAGCTGTTTTTT
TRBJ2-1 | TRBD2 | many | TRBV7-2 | CASSKLAGASYNEQFF | TGTGCCAGCAGCAAGCTAGCGGGAGCCTCCTACAATGAGCAGTTCTTC
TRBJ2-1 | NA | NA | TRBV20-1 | CSARRASSYNEQFF | TGCAGTGCTAGGCGGGCTAGCTCCTACAATGAGCAGTTCTTC
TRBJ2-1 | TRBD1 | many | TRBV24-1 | CATSGAGGPEFNEQFF | TGTGCCACCAGCGGCGCAGGGGGCCCAGAGTTCAATGAGCAGTTCTTC
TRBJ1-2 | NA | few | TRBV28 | CASSFGTTNYGYTF | TGTGCCAGCAGTTTTGGGACAACTAACTATGGCTACACCTTC
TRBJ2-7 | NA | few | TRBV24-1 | CATSDLNRESGRYEQYF | TGTGCCACCAGTGATTTGAACCGAGAATCGGGCCGGTACGAGCAGTACTTC
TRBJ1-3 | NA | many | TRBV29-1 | CSVEMDRPGNTIYF | TGCAGCGTTGAAATGGATCGCCCTGGAAACACCATATATTTT
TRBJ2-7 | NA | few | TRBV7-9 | CASSLVPGPSYEQYF | TGTGCCAGCAGCTTAGTCCCGGGGCCCTCCTACGAGCAGTACTTC
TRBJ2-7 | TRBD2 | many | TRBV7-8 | CASSPQVGGTQPGGEQYF | TGTGCCAGCAGCCCCCAGGTCGGGGGGACTCAACCTGGAGGGGAGCAGTACTTC
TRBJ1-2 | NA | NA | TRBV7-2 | CASNTGSLVYGYTF | TGTGCCAGCAACACGGGGTCCCTCGTTTATGGCTACACCTTC
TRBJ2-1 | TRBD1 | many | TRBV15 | CATSRGQGENEQFF | TGTGCCACCAGCAGAGGACAGGGGGAAAATGAGCAGTTCTTC
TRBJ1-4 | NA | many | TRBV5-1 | CASSLWRAATNEKLFF | TGCGCCAGCAGCTTGTGGCGGGCAGCAACTAATGAAAAACTGTTTTTT
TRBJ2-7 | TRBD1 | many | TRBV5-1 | CASSPRTGDSVYEQYF | TGCGCCAGCAGCCCGAGGACAGGAGATAGCGTTTACGAGCAGTACTTC
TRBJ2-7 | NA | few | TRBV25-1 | CASSEGRREAGEQYF | TGTGCCAGCAGTGAAGGTCGGCGGGAAGCTGGCGAGCAGTACTTC
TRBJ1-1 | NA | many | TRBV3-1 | CASSRINLGTEAFF | TGTGCCAGCAGCCGAATTAACCTGGGCACTGAAGCTTTCTTT
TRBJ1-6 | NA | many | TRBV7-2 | CASSLAGSPLHF | TGTGCCAGCAGCTTGGCAGGTTCACCCCTCCACTTT
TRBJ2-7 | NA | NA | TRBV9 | CASSVGRGHSEQYF | TGTGCCAGCAGCGTAGGGAGGGGGCATAGCGAGCAGTACTTC
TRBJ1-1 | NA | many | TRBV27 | CASSFEGFTEAFF | TGTGCCAGCAGTTTTGAAGGATTCACTGAAGCTTTCTTT